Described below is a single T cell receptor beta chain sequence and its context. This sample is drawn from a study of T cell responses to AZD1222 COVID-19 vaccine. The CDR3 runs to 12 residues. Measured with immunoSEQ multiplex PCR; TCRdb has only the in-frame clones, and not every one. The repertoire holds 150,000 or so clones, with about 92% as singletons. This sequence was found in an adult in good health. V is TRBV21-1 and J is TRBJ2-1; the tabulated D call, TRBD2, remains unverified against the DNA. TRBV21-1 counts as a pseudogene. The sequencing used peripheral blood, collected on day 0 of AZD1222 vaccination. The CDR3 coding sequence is TGTGCCAGCAGCCGGCGGGAACATGAGCAGTTCTTC. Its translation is CASSRREHEQFF.